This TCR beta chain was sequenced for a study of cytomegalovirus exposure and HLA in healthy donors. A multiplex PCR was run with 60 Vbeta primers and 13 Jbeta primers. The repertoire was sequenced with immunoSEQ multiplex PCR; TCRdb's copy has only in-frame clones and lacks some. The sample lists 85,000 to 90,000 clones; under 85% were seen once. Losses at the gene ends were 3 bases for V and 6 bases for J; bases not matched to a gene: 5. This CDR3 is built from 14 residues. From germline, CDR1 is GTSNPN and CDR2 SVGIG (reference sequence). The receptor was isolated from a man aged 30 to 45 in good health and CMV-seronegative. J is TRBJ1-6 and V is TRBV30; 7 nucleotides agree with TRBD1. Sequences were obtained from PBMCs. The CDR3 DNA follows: TGTGCCTGGAGCCACAGGGGTCGTAATTCACCCCTCCACTTT. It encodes CAWSHRGRNSPLHF.